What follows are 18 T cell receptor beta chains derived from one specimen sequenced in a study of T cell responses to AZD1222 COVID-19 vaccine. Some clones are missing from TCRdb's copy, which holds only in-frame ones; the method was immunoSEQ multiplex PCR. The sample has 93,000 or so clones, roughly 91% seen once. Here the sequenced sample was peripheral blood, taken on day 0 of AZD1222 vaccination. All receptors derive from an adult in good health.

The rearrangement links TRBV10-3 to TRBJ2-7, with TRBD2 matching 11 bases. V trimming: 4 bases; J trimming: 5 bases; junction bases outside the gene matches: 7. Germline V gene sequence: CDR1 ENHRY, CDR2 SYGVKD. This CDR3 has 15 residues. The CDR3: CAISATSGIFDEQYF. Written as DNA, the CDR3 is TGTGCCATCAGTGCGACTAGCGGGATCTTCGACGAGCAGTACTTC.

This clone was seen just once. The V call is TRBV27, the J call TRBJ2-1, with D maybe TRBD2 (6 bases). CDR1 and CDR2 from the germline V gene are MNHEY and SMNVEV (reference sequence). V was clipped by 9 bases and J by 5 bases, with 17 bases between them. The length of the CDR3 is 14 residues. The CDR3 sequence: CASSGSNYNNEQFF. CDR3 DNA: TGTGCCAGTAGCGGTTCGAACTATAACAATGAGCAGTTCTTC.

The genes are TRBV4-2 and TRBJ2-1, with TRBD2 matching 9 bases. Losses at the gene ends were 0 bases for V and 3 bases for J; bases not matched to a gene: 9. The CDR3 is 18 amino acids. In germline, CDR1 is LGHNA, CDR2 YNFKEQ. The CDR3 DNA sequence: TGTGCCAGCAGCCAAGATGAGCGGGAGGAGGTGTTCTACAATGAGCAGTTCTTC. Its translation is CASSQDEREEVFYNEQFF.

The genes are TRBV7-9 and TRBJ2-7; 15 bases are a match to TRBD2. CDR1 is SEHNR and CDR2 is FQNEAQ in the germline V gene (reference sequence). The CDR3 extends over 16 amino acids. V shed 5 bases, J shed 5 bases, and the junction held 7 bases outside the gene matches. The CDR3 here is CASSPGLAGGLDEQYF. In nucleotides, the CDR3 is TGTGCCAGCAGCCCAGGACTAGCGGGAGGGTTAGACGAGCAGTACTTC.

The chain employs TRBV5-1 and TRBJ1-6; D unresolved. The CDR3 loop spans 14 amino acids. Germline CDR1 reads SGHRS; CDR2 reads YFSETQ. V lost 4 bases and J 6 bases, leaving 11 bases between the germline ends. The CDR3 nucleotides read TGCGCCAGCAGCCAAGACGGCAGTAATTCACCCCTCCACTTT. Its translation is CASSQDGSNSPLHF.

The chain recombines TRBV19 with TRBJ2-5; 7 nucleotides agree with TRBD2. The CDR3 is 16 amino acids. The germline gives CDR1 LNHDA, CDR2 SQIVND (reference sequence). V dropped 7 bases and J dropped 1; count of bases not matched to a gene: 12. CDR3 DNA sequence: TGTGCCAGTACGGGGGGTAGCGGGCGGAGCCAAGAGACCCAGTACTTC. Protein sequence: CASTGGSGRSQETQYF.

In nucleotides, the CDR3 is TGTGCCAGCAGCACCTTAGCGGGGTACGAGCAGTACTTC. This sequence encodes CASSTLAGYEQYF. V and J are TRBV5-8 and TRBJ2-7; TRBD2 agrees at 8 bases. Germline loops: CDR1 SGHTS, CDR2 YDEGEE. With V trimmed by 4 bases and J by 4 bases, 4 bases remained unmatched. CDR3 length: 13 residues.

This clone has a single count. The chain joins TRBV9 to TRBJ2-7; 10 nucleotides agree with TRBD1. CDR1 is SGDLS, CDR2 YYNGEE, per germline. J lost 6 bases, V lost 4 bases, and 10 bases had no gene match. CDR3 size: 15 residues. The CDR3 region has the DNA TGTGCCAGCAGCAAAGAACCGGGACAGGGGACCGAGCAGTACTTC. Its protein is CASSKEPGQGTEQYF.

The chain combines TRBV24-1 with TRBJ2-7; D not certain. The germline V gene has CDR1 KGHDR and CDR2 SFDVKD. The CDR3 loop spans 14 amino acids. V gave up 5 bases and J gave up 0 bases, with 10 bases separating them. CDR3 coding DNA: TGTGCCACCAGTGGGCGGTGTAGCTCCTACGAGCAGTACTTC. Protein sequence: CATSGRCSSYEQYF.

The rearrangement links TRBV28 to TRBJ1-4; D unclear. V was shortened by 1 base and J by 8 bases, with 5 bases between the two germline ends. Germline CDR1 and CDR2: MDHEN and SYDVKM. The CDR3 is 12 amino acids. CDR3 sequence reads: CASSLLPEKLFF. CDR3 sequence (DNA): TGTGCCAGCAGTTTATTGCCAGAAAAACTGTTTTTT.

The CDR3 reads CASQTDHTEAFF. CDR3 nucleotides: TGTGCCAGCCAGACGGATCACACTGAAGCTTTCTTT. The chain recombines TRBV28 with TRBJ1-1, with D hard to call. Germline V gives CDR1 MDHEN, CDR2 SYDVKM. V was shortened by 8 bases and J by 3 bases, with 10 bases between the two germline ends. The CDR3 loop spans 12 amino acids.

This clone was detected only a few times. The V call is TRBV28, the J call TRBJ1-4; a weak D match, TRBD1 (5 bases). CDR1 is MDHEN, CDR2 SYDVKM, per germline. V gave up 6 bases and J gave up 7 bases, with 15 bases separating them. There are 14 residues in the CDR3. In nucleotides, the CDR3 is TGTGCCAGCAGCCTTGGGGGGTTGAGTGAAAAACTGTTTTTT. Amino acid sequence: CASSLGGLSEKLFF.

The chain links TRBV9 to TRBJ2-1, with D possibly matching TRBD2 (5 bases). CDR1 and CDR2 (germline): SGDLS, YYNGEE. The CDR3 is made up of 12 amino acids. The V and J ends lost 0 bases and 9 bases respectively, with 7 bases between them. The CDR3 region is CASSVGGIEQFF. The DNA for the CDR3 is TGTGCCAGCAGCGTAGGAGGGATTGAGCAGTTCTTC.

The CDR3 DNA is TGTGCCATCAGTGATCGACTAGCCCTACGAACGGGCGGGGAGCTGTTTTTT. Protein: CAISDRLALRTGGELFF. The V and J genes are TRBV10-3 and TRBJ2-2; 7 bases map to TRBD2. V lost 3 bases to trimming and J lost 7 bases; unmatched junction nucleotides: 14. The CDR3 runs to 17 residues. Germline assignment: CDR1 ENHRY and CDR2 SYGVKD.

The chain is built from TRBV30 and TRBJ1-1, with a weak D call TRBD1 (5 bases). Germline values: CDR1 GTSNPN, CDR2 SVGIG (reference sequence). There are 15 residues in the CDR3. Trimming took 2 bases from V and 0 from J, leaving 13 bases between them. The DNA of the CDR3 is TGTGCCTGGAGTCCTTCAGGGAAGGTGAACACTGAAGCTTTCTTT. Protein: CAWSPSGKVNTEAFF. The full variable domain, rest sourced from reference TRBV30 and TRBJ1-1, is SQTIHQWPATLVQPVGSPLSLECTVEGTSNPNLYWYRQAAGRGLQLLFYSVGIGQISSEVPQNLSASRPQDRQFILSSKKLLLSDSGFYLCAWSPSGKVNTEAFFGQGTRLTVV.

Here the CDR3 reads CASSPGPSGQETQYF. The CDR3 region has the DNA TGTGCCAGCAGCCCTGGGCCTAGCGGCCAAGAGACCCAGTACTTC. The chain combines TRBV9 with TRBJ2-5, with 7 bases matching TRBD2. V trimming: 4 bases; J trimming: 1 base; junction bases outside the gene matches: 7. The V gene's germline CDR1 is SGDLS and CDR2 YYNGEE. The CDR3 is made up of 15 amino acids.

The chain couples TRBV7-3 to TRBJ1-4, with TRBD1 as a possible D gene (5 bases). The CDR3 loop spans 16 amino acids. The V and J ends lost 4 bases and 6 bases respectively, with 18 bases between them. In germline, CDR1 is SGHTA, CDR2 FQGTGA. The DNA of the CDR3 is TGTGCCAGCAGCTCAAAAGCGCGGGGCGCAGATGAAAAACTGTTTTTT. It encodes CASSSKARGADEKLFF.

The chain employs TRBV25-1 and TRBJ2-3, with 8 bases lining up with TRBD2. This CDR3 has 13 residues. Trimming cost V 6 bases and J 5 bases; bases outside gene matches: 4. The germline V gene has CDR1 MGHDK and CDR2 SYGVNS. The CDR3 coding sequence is TGTGCCAGCAGAACTAGCGGTTTAGATACGCAGTATTTT. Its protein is CASRTSGLDTQYF.